Detailed here is one T cell receptor beta chain. These data originate in a study of blood T cell repertoires in COVID-19. About the study: The origin of the acute and convalescent COVID-19 samples was the United States, Italy and Spain. PBMCs, B-cell-depleted T cells, or T cells provided the cDNA or gDNA that made up the material.

Original processing notes: Quantification of nucleated cells was approximated via reference gene primer amplification. Some clones are missing from TCRdb's copy, which holds only in-frame ones; the method was immunoSEQ multiplex PCR. V and J calls and clone size come straight from that table; D and trimming were deduced from the DNA. The data hold a few hundred thousand clones, with around 81% observed a single time. CDR3 length: 14 amino acids. Germline CDR1 SGHTA, CDR2 FQGTGA. The germline V and J ends were trimmed by 4 bases and 4 bases, with 13 bases remaining between them. The V and J genes are TRBV7-3 and TRBJ1-1; the D is unclear. This TCR was sampled from a man aged 25 to 40 who had recovered from COVID-19. The sequencing sample was made of peripheral blood. The CDR3 here is CASSWAPGATEAFF. CDR3 DNA: TGTGCCAGCAGCTGGGCACCCGGTGCCACTGAAGCTTTCTTT.